These T cell receptor beta chains were read from a single sample in a study of cytomegalovirus exposure and HLA in healthy donors. The repertoire was sequenced with immunoSEQ multiplex PCR; TCRdb's copy has only in-frame clones and lacks some. The table includes about 210,000 clones, about nine tenths detected once. Sequenced input: PBMCs. The receptor set was obtained from a boy aged 2 to 10 in good health and CMV-seronegative. Both conserved end residues are part of each CDR3. A D gene is named only where the DNA matches it firmly. Clone size, where shown, is once, few, many, or a class for clones that have expanded.

D gene	clone size	V gene	J gene	CDR3 protein	CDR3 DNA
TRBD1	.	TRBV7-6	TRBJ1-1	CASSLRQGLNTEAFF	TGTGCCAGCAGCTTGCGACAGGGCCTGAACACTGAAGCTTTCTTT
TRBD1	.	TRBV25-1	TRBJ2-3	CASSSGQGDTQYF	TGTGCCAGCAGTTCCGGACAGGGAGATACGCAGTATTTT
.	.	TRBV5-1	TRBJ2-3	CASSLQPGADTQYF	TGCGCCAGCAGCTTGCAACCGGGGGCAGATACGCAGTATTTT
TRBD2	.	TRBV11-2	TRBJ2-3	CASSLGRGYTDTQYF	TGTGCCAGCAGCTTAGGGCGGGGGTACACAGATACGCAGTATTTT
TRBD1	once	TRBV7-8	TRBJ1-3	CASSLRDRAGNTIYF	TGTGCCAGCAGCTTAAGAGACAGGGCCGGAAACACCATATATTTT
.	.	TRBV27	TRBJ1-6	CASSLPSRAGGSPLHF	TGTGCCAGCAGTTTACCCTCCCGGGCCGGGGGTTCACCCCTCCACTTT
TRBD1	.	TRBV19	TRBJ2-3	CASRKTGERDTQYF	TGTGCCAGTAGGAAGACAGGGGAGCGAGATACGCAGTATTTT
.	.	TRBV7-9	TRBJ1-2	CSSSPDGYTF	TGTTCCAGCAGCCCCGATGGCTACACCTTC
.	few	TRBV6-1	TRBJ1-1	CASSERRGTEAFF	TGTGCCAGCAGTGAAAGGCGCGGGACTGAAGCTTTCTTT
TRBD1	.	TRBV11-2	TRBJ1-1	CASSPRDRGPEAFF	TGTGCCAGCAGCCCGAGGGACAGGGGACCTGAAGCTTTCTTT
.	.	TRBV30	TRBJ2-3	CAWETAIRDTQYF	TGTGCCTGGGAGACTGCAATTAGGGATACGCAGTATTTT
TRBD1	once	TRBV18	TRBJ1-2	CASSRDRGINYGYTF	TGTGCCAGCTCACGAGACAGGGGAATTAACTATGGCTACACCTTC
TRBD2	few	TRBV4-1	TRBJ2-3	CASSQGLGPDTQYF	TGCGCCAGCAGCCAGGGACTAGGGCCAGATACGCAGTATTTT
.	.	TRBV18	TRBJ1-5	CASSESRDQPQHF	TGTGCCAGCTCAGAATCGAGAGATCAGCCCCAGCATTTT
.	.	TRBV4-2	TRBJ2-1	CASSQEVTALAHEQFF	TGTGCCAGCAGCCAAGAAGTAACGGCCTTAGCCCATGAGCAGTTCTTC
.	.	TRBV7-9	TRBJ1-4	CASSLRVEPQVNEKLFF	TGTGCCAGCAGCTTAAGAGTCGAGCCGCAAGTTAATGAAAAACTGTTTTTT
TRBD2	.	TRBV5-8	TRBJ2-4	CASSPGGVISPIQYF	TGTGCCAGCAGCCCGGGGGGGGTTATCAGTCCGATTCAGTACTTC
.	once	TRBV5-5	TRBJ1-1	CASSLVEGVTEAFF	TGTGCCAGCAGCTTGGTAGAGGGTGTCACTGAAGCTTTCTTT
TRBD1	.	TRBV14	TRBJ2-5	CASSPGDRIEETQYF	TGTGCCAGCAGCCCTGGGGACAGAATAGAAGAGACCCAGTACTTC
TRBD1	.	TRBV28	TRBJ1-2	CASSRPGQGLANYGYTF	TGTGCCAGCAGTCGACCGGGACAGGGTCTAGCTAACTATGGCTACACCTTC
.	.	TRBV25-1	TRBJ1-4	CASTSFNEKLFF	TGTGCCAGCACCAGTTTTAATGAAAAACTGTTTTTT
TRBD1	.	TRBV7-2	TRBJ1-5	CASSLLAGGTSNQPQHF	TGTGCCAGCAGCTTACTGGCAGGGGGTACGAGCAATCAGCCCCAGCATTTT
.	.	TRBV27	TRBJ1-2	CASSLILGAGYTF	TGTGCCAGCAGTTTAATCTTAGGGGCTGGCTACACCTTC
TRBD1	.	TRBV7-2	TRBJ2-5	CASSSGTATQETQYF	TGTGCCAGCAGCTCCGGGACAGCCACCCAAGAGACCCAGTACTTC
TRBD1	.	TRBV28	TRBJ1-4	CASSEPGQGVDNEKLFF	TGTGCCAGCAGTGAGCCGGGACAGGGGGTAGATAATGAAAAACTGTTTTTT
.	.	TRBV9	TRBJ2-7	CASSVGVGAQEEQYF	TGTGCCAGCAGCGTAGGTGTGGGGGCACAAGAAGAGCAGTACTTC
TRBD1	.	TRBV5-6	TRBJ1-6	CASSLGRQGTNSPLHF	TGTGCCAGCAGCTTGGGACGACAGGGGACTAATTCACCCCTCCACTTT
.	.	TRBV6-1	TRBJ2-2	CASSGGTGENTGELFF	TGTGCCAGCAGTGGGGGGACTGGCGAGAACACCGGGGAGCTGTTTTTT
.	.	TRBV6-6	TRBJ2-3	CASNLGTDTQYF	TGTGCCAGCAACCTAGGCACAGATACGCAGTATTTT
TRBD1	.	TRBV28	TRBJ2-7	CASSLPATGTFPSYEQYF	TGTGCCAGCAGTTTACCCGCGACAGGGACCTTCCCGAGTTACGAGCAGTACTTC
.	.	TRBV29-1	TRBJ1-2	CSVERREVYGYTF	TGCAGCGTTGAGCGCAGGGAAGTGTATGGCTACACCTTC
.	.	TRBV10-3	TRBJ1-2	CAISEVVNYGYTF	TGTGCCATCAGTGAGGTAGTAAACTATGGCTACACCTTC
.	.	TRBV4-2	TRBJ2-2	CASSQGRANTGELFF	TGTGCCAGCAGCCAAGGGCGGGCGAACACCGGGGAGCTGTTTTTT
TRBD1	.	TRBV6-1	TRBJ1-5	CASSVDRGNQPQHF	TGTGCCAGCAGTGTGGACAGGGGGAATCAGCCCCAGCATTTT
.	.	TRBV6-1	TRBJ2-1	CASRGGASGNEQFF	TGTGCCAGCAGAGGCGGGGCCTCCGGCAATGAGCAGTTCTTC
TRBD2	.	TRBV4-2	TRBJ2-1	CASSQERRRVLTSGRADEQFF	TGTGCCAGCAGCCAAGAAAGACGAAGGGTGCTGACTAGCGGGAGGGCCGATGAGCAGTTCTTC
TRBD2	.	TRBV14	TRBJ2-5	CASRTSGGRTQYF	TGTGCCAGCAGGACTAGCGGGGGACGGACCCAGTACTTC
TRBD1	.	TRBV2	TRBJ1-5	CASSDARGPNQPQHF	TGTGCCAGCAGTGACGCCAGGGGGCCGAATCAGCCCCAGCATTTT
.	.	TRBV12-2	TRBJ2-7	CASRLALAQTGSYEQYF	TGTGCAAGTCGCTTAGCCTTGGCCCAGACAGGGTCCTACGAGCAGTACTTC
.	.	TRBV7-9	TRBJ2-3	CASSHRDTESTDTQYF	TGTGCCAGCAGCCACAGGGACACGGAAAGCACAGATACGCAGTATTTT
TRBD2	once	TRBV7-3	TRBJ2-1	CASSYGTSGGNEQFF	TGTGCCAGCAGCTACGGGACTAGCGGGGGGAATGAGCAGTTCTTC
TRBD1	.	TRBV30	TRBJ2-7	CAWSGRTGSSYEQYF	TGTGCCTGGAGTGGTCGGACAGGGAGCTCCTACGAGCAGTACTTC
TRBD2	once	TRBV6-6	TRBJ2-3	CASSYRTSMTQYF	TGTGCCAGCAGTTACCGGACTAGTATGACGCAGTATTTT
.	.	TRBV12-2	TRBJ1-5	CASRLVHRTGENQPQHF	TGTGCAAGTCGCTTAGTTCACCGTACAGGGGAAAATCAGCCCCAGCATTTT
.	.	TRBV19	TRBJ1-5	CASSIRVGQPQHF	TGTGCCAGTAGTATCAGGGTAGGTCAGCCCCAGCATTTT
.	.	TRBV20-1	TRBJ2-5	CSASAGETQYF	TGCAGTGCTAGCGCCGGGGAGACCCAGTACTTC
TRBD1	.	TRBV19	TRBJ1-6	CASSAGQGNSPLHF	TGTGCCAGTAGTGCTGGACAGGGTAATTCACCCCTCCACTTT
TRBD2	.	TRBV5-1	TRBJ2-3	CASSSLVGLAGGVTQYF	TGCGCCAGCAGCTCGTTGGTGGGACTAGCGGGGGGAGTCACGCAGTATTTT
.	.	TRBV5-1	TRBJ2-1	CASSLDGSNEQFF	TGCGCCAGCAGCTTGGACGGGAGCAATGAGCAGTTCTTC